These T cell receptor beta chains were read from a single sample in a study of cytomegalovirus exposure and HLA in healthy donors. Sequenced by immunoSEQ multiplex PCR; TCRdb stores in-frame clones only, minus some. The sample includes about 110,000 clones. The source material was PBMCs. The receptors originated from a man aged 30-40 years in good health and CMV-seronegative. The CDR3 runs from the conserved cysteine through the conserved F or W. The order of the fields is CDR3 DNA, CDR3 protein, D gene, V gene, J gene. A D gene is named only where the DNA matches it firmly.

DNA: TGTGCCAGCACCATTTTTCCGGGACTAGCGGGGGCCCTCACAGATACGCAGTATTTT
CDR3: CASTIFPGLAGALTDTQYF
D: TRBD2
V: TRBV7-9
J: TRBJ2-3

DNA: TGTGCCAGCAGTGAAAGAGCAGGGGCACATGGCTACACCTTC
CDR3: CASSERAGAHGYTF
D: NA
V: TRBV6-1
J: TRBJ1-2

DNA: TGTGCCAGCAGTGAGGCAGGGATGAACACCGGGGAGCTGTTTTTT
CDR3: CASSEAGMNTGELFF
D: NA
V: TRBV25-1
J: TRBJ2-2

DNA: TGTGCCAGCAGCTTAGTTTCAGGGATTGGCTACACCTTC
CDR3: CASSLVSGIGYTF
D: NA
V: TRBV7-9
J: TRBJ1-2

DNA: TGCAGCGCCGACGGGGACAATGAGCAGTTCTTC
CDR3: CSADGDNEQFF
D: NA
V: TRBV29-1
J: TRBJ2-1

DNA: TGTGCCAGCAGTCCACCCCGCGGGTATGGCTACACCTTC
CDR3: CASSPPRGYGYTF
D: NA
V: TRBV28
J: TRBJ1-2

DNA: TGTGCCAGTAGTATCTCGCACTCGAACACCGGGGAGCTGTTTTTT
CDR3: CASSISHSNTGELFF
D: NA
V: TRBV19
J: TRBJ2-2

DNA: TGTGCCAGCAGCTCCAGGGGGACGAATAATTCACCCCTCCACTTT
CDR3: CASSSRGTNNSPLHF
D: TRBD1
V: TRBV7-3
J: TRBJ1-6

DNA: TGTGCCAGCAGCGCAGGTGGAAGGGCGGGGAAAGAGACCCAGTACTTC
CDR3: CASSAGGRAGKETQYF
D: NA
V: TRBV9
J: TRBJ2-5

DNA: TGTGCCACCTCGGACAGGGTCCGCGAGCAGTACTTC
CDR3: CATSDRVREQYF
D: TRBD1
V: TRBV25-1
J: TRBJ2-7

DNA: TGCGCCAGCAGCTTGGGGGACAGGGCCAACACCGGGGAGCTGTTTTTT
CDR3: CASSLGDRANTGELFF
D: TRBD1
V: TRBV5-1
J: TRBJ2-2

DNA: TGCGCCAGCAGCTTTACAGGGGTAGCGAACACTGAAGCTTTCTTT
CDR3: CASSFTGVANTEAFF
D: TRBD1
V: TRBV5-1
J: TRBJ1-1

DNA: TGTGCCAGCAGCTTAAGGGGAGGTGGAAACACCATATATTTT
CDR3: CASSLRGGGNTIYF
D: NA
V: TRBV7-2
J: TRBJ1-3

DNA: TGTGCCAGCAGCTTTTCCCCCGGACTCCTGGCGGGGGAAAAACTGTTTTTT
CDR3: CASSFSPGLLAGEKLFF
D: NA
V: TRBV5-5
J: TRBJ1-4

DNA: TGTGCCATCAGTGATTCTCGGGGGGGCGCAGATACGCAGTATTTT
CDR3: CAISDSRGGADTQYF
D: TRBD2
V: TRBV10-3
J: TRBJ2-3

DNA: TGTGCCAGCAGCGGGGTCGGGGGGCCATCCTACGAGCAGTACTTC
CDR3: CASSGVGGPSYEQYF
D: NA
V: TRBV2
J: TRBJ2-7

DNA: TGTGCCAGCAGCTCCGACAGGGCTGGAAACACCATATATTTT
CDR3: CASSSDRAGNTIYF
D: TRBD1
V: TRBV7-9
J: TRBJ1-3

DNA: TGTGCCAGCAGCGACGGGGGAATCGAGCAGTACTTC
CDR3: CASSDGGIEQYF
D: NA
V: TRBV7-2
J: TRBJ2-7

DNA: TGTGCCAGCAGTACCAACCCCAGGGGTTCGGGGGGCTACACCTTC
CDR3: CASSTNPRGSGGYTF
D: NA
V: TRBV6-6
J: TRBJ1-2

DNA: TGTGCCAGCAGCGCGAGACAGTTACCCGGGGAGCTGTTTTTT
CDR3: CASSARQLPGELFF
D: NA
V: TRBV5-4
J: TRBJ2-2

DNA: TGTGCCAGCAGCACGACGGGGACAGGGATGTCTGGCTACACCTTC
CDR3: CASSTTGTGMSGYTF
D: TRBD1
V: TRBV7-9
J: TRBJ1-2

DNA: TGTGCCATCACAAGCGGGACCGACACCGGGGAGCTGTTTTTT
CDR3: CAITSGTDTGELFF
D: TRBD2
V: TRBV10-3
J: TRBJ2-2

DNA: TGTGCCACCAGCAGATCAGTGTCCCAGGGACTTTCACCCCTCCACTTT
CDR3: CATSRSVSQGLSPLHF
D: NA
V: TRBV15
J: TRBJ1-6

DNA: TGTGCCAGAAGCTTGAAGGGGATTGGTGGAATGAGCAATCAGCCCCAGCATTTT
CDR3: CARSLKGIGGMSNQPQHF
D: NA
V: TRBV5-3
J: TRBJ1-5

DNA: TGTGCCAGCTATACCAAGCGAGACCAGAGCTCTGGGGCCAACGTCCTGACTTTC
CDR3: CASYTKRDQSSGANVLTF
D: NA
V: TRBV5-4
J: TRBJ2-6

DNA: TGTGCCAGCACCATTAGCGCTCGGGCCGGTTACGAGCAGTACTTC
CDR3: CASTISARAGYEQYF
D: NA
V: TRBV28
J: TRBJ2-7

DNA: TGTGCCAGCAGTCTAACAGGGGTTCGGGTTCGCGCCGGGGAGCTGTTTTTT
CDR3: CASSLTGVRVRAGELFF
D: TRBD1
V: TRBV5-5
J: TRBJ2-2

DNA: TGTGCCAGCAGCTTGGGTTCCGGGACAGTAAACACTGAAGCTTTCTTT
CDR3: CASSLGSGTVNTEAFF
D: TRBD1
V: TRBV5-6
J: TRBJ1-1

DNA: TGTGCCAGCAGCTCCGTGCGGGGGGCCCAAGAGACCCAGTACTTC
CDR3: CASSSVRGAQETQYF
D: TRBD2
V: TRBV11-2
J: TRBJ2-5

DNA: TGTGCCAGTGGCCCATTTATTGAGGAAACGCCGAACACTGAAGCTTTCTTT
CDR3: CASGPFIEETPNTEAFF
D: NA
V: TRBV28
J: TRBJ1-1

DNA: TGTGCCAGCAGCGCCACCGAGGGACATTGGCGATACGAGCAGTACTTC
CDR3: CASSATEGHWRYEQYF
D: NA
V: TRBV9
J: TRBJ2-7

DNA: TGTGCCAGCATAAACAGGGGAGCGAGCACTGAAGCTTTCTTT
CDR3: CASINRGASTEAFF
D: TRBD1
V: TRBV5-4
J: TRBJ1-1

DNA: TGTGCCAGCAGCTTCTCAGGGATGAACACTGAAGCTTTCTTT
CDR3: CASSFSGMNTEAFF
D: NA
V: TRBV7-3
J: TRBJ1-1

DNA: TGTGCCAGCTCACCGTCCGGACAGCTTAATTCACCCCTCCACTTT
CDR3: CASSPSGQLNSPLHF
D: NA
V: TRBV18
J: TRBJ1-6

DNA: TGTGCCAGTAGTTCGTGGACAGGGGGCGATCAGCCCCAGCATTTT
CDR3: CASSSWTGGDQPQHF
D: TRBD1
V: TRBV19
J: TRBJ1-5

DNA: TGCGCCAGCAGCTTGGACAACAATCAGCCCCAGCATTTT
CDR3: CASSLDNNQPQHF
D: NA
V: TRBV5-1
J: TRBJ1-5

DNA: TGTGCCAGTAGTATGGACCGGCGGGCCTCTGGGGCCAACGTCCTGACTTTC
CDR3: CASSMDRRASGANVLTF
D: NA
V: TRBV19
J: TRBJ2-6